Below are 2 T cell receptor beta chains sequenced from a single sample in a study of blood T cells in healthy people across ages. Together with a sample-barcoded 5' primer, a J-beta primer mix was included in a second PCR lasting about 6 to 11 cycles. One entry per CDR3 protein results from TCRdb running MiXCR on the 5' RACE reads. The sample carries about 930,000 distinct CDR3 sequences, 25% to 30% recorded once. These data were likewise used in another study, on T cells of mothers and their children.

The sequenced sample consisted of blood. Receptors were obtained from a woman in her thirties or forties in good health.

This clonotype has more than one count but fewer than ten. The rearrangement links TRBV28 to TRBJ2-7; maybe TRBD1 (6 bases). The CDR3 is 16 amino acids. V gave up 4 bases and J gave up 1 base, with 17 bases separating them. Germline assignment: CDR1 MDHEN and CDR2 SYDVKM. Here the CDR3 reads CASSSGVDRPSYEQYF. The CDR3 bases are TGTGCCAGCAGTTCAGGGGTGGACAGACCATCCTACGAGCAGTACTTC.

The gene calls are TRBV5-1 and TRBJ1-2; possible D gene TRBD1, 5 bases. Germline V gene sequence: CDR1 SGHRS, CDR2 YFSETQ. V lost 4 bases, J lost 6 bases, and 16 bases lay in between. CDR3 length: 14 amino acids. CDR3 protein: CASSLTPGEHGYTF. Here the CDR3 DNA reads TGCGCCAGCAGCCTAACCCCGGGGGAGCATGGCTACACCTTC. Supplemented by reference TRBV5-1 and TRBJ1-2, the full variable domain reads KAGVTQTPRYLIKTRGQQVTLSCSPISGHRSVSWYQQTPGQGLQFLFEYFSETQRNKGNFPGRFSGRQFSNSRSEMNVSTLELGDSALYLCASSLTPGEHGYTFGSGTRLTVV.